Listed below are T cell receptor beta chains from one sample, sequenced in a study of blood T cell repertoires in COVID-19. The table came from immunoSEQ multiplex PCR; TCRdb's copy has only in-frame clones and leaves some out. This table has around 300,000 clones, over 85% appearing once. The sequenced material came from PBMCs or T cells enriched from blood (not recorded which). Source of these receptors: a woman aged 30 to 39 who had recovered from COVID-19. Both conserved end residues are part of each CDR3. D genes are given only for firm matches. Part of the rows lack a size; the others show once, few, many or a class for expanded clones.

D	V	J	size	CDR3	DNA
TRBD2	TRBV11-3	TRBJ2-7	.	CASSLTSAFEQYF	TGTGCCAGCAGCTTGACTAGCGCCTTCGAGCAGTACTTC
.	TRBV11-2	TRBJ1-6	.	CASSLDWGRGRSPLHF	TGTGCCAGCAGCTTAGATTGGGGCAGGGGACGTTCACCCCTCCACTTT
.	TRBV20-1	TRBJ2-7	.	CSPQITYEQYF	TGCAGTCCCCAGATAACCTACGAGCAGTACTTC
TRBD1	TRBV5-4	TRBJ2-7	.	CASSLGQGITYEQYF	TGTGCCAGCAGCTTGGGACAGGGGATTACCTACGAGCAGTACTTC
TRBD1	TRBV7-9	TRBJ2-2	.	CASSSGQTTNTGELFF	TGTGCCAGCAGCTCGGGACAGACAACTAACACCGGGGAGCTGTTTTTT
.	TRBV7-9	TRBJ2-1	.	CASSFSRYNEQFF	TGTGCCAGCAGCTTTAGCAGATACAATGAGCAGTTCTTC
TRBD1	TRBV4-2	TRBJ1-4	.	CASSQDRGTGGEKLFF	TGTGCCAGCAGCCAAGATCGGGGGACAGGGGGAGAAAAACTGTTTTTT
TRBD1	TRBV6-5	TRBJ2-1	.	CASRPTRGRNYEQFF	TGTGCCAGCAGACCAACCAGGGGGCGTAATTATGAGCAGTTCTTC
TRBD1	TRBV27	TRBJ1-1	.	CASSSSRDRGLGTEAFF	TGTGCCAGCAGTTCAAGCCGGGACAGGGGGCTCGGAACTGAAGCTTTCTTT
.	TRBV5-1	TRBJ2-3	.	CASSFRGFTDTQYF	TGCGCCAGCAGCTTTAGAGGGTTCACAGATACGCAGTATTTT
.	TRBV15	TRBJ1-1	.	CATSGRQVNTEAFF	TGTGCCACCAGCGGTAGGCAGGTGAACACTGAAGCTTTCTTT
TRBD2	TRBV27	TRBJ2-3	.	CASSWAGVDRADTQYF	TGTGCCAGCAGTTGGGCGGGAGTCGACCGGGCAGATACGCAGTATTTT
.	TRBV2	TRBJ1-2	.	CASSVGTVIYGYTF	TGTGCCAGCAGTGTGGGGACTGTTATTTATGGCTACACCTTC
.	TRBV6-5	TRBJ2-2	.	CASSSQTADTGELFF	TGTGCCAGCAGTTCACAGACAGCCGACACCGGGGAGCTGTTTTTT
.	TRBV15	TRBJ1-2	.	CATSTERSLLPYGYTF	TGTGCCACCAGCACAGAAAGATCCTTACTCCCCTATGGCTACACCTTC
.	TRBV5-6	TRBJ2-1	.	CASSFLNEQFF	TGTGCCAGCAGCTTCCTCAATGAGCAGTTCTTC
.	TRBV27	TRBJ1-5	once	CASSFQGRANQPQHF	TGTGCCAGCAGTTTCCAGGGCAGGGCCAATCAGCCCCAGCATTTT
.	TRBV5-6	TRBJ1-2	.	CASSYDLQGGGGYGYTF	TGTGCCAGCAGCTACGACCTCCAGGGAGGCGGGGGGTATGGCTACACCTTC
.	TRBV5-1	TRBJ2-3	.	CASSLVLGVADTQYF	TGCGCCAGCAGCTTGGTTTTGGGAGTTGCAGATACGCAGTATTTT
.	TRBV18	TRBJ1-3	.	CASSRDVGNTIYF	TGTGCCAGCTCGCGGGACGTTGGAAACACCATATATTTT
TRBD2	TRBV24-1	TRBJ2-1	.	CATSPTSGWAQQFF	TGTGCCACCAGTCCTACTAGCGGGTGGGCTCAGCAGTTCTTC
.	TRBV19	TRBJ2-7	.	CASSIDQNYEQYF	TGTGCCAGTAGTATAGATCAGAACTACGAGCAGTACTTC
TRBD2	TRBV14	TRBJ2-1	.	CASSQWTSGSRYNEQFF	TGTGCCAGCAGCCAATGGACTAGCGGGTCCCGTTACAATGAGCAGTTCTTC
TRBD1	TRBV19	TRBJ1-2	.	CASSITGVVVYGYTF	TGTGCCAGTAGTATCACAGGGGTTGTCGTCTATGGCTACACCTTC
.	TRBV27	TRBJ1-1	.	CASSSLTTEAFF	TGTGCCAGCAGTTCCCTTACAACTGAAGCTTTCTTT
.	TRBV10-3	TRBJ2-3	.	CAIRGQGGSADTQYF	TGTGCCATCAGAGGACAGGGAGGGAGCGCAGATACGCAGTATTTT
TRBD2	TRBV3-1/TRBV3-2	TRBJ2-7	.	CASSQDWGGGTGEQYF	TGTGCCAGCAGCCAAGATTGGGGCGGGGGAACCGGGGAGCAGTACTTC
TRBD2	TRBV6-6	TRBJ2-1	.	CASSPSLLAGGPNEQFF	TGTGCCAGCAGTCCCTCCTTACTAGCGGGAGGGCCCAATGAGCAGTTCTTC
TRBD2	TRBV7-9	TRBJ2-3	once	CASSLLMGEGGRGTDTQYF	TGTGCCAGCAGCTTATTAATGGGCGAGGGCGGGAGAGGAACAGATACGCAGTATTTT
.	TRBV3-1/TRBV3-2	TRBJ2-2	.	CASEGRGTGELFF	TGTGCCTCGGAGGGGCGTGGGACCGGGGAGCTGTTTTTT
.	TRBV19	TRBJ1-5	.	CASSILAENNQPQHF	TGTGCCAGTAGTATTCTGGCGGAGAATAATCAGCCCCAGCATTTT
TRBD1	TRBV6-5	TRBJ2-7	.	CASRGTATYEQYF	TGTGCCAGCAGAGGGACAGCAACCTACGAGCAGTACTTC
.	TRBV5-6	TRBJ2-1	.	CASTFKPDILYNEQFF	TGTGCCAGCACATTCAAACCGGACATACTATACAATGAGCAGTTCTTC
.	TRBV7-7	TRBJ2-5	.	CASGLSGGQETQYF	TGTGCTAGCGGTCTCTCAGGGGGCCAAGAGACCCAGTACTTC
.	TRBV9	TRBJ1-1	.	CASSVAVNTEAFF	TGTGCCAGCAGCGTAGCTGTAAACACTGAAGCTTTCTTT
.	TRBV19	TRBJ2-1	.	CASTEAGRSSYNEQFF	TGTGCCAGTACAGAGGCGGGCAGGAGCTCCTACAATGAGCAGTTCTTC
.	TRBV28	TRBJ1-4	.	CASSSPLAPNNEKLFF	TGTGCCAGCAGTTCCCCCCTGGCACCCAATAATGAAAAACTGTTTTTT
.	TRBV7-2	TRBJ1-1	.	CASSRLSDGENTEAFF	TGTGCCAGCAGCAGACTCTCCGACGGTGAGAACACTGAAGCTTTCTTT
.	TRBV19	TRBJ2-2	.	CASSRRRENTGELFF	TGTGCCAGTAGTCGTCGGCGGGAGAACACCGGGGAGCTGTTTTTT
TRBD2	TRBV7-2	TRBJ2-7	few	CASSLDPSGYEQYF	TGTGCCAGCAGCTTAGATCCTAGCGGCTACGAGCAGTACTTC
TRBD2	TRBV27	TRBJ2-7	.	CASSPLAGGPYEQYF	TGTGCCAGCAGTCCGTTAGCGGGAGGCCCCTACGAGCAGTACTTC
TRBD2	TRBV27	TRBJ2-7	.	CASSLRSGSYEQYF	TGTGCCAGCAGTTTACGTAGCGGGAGCTACGAGCAGTACTTC